The 19 T cell receptor beta chains given below trace back to one sample, sequenced in a study of response to subunit inactivated influenza vaccine. TCRdb itself ran the RT-PCR reads through MiXCR, one entry per CDR3 protein. Found here are 280,000 or so distinct CDR3 sequences, about a fifth of them singletons; the top ten hold roughly 10%. Sample: PBMCs from blood, taken 21 months after vaccination. The receptors were sampled from a man between 50 and 69 years old who received an inactivated influenza vaccine.

This clonotype has a handful of counts. V is TRBV7-9 and J is TRBJ1-4; D is undetermined. CDR1 and CDR2 from the germline V gene are SEHNR and FQNEAQ (reference sequence). This CDR3 region has 14 residues. V lost 1 base and J 7 bases, leaving 10 bases between the germline ends. DNA of the CDR3: TGTGCCAGCAGCTTAGTAGTGCGCAGTGAAAAACTGTTTTTT. This sequence encodes CASSLVVRSEKLFF. The whole variable domain, filled in from reference TRBV7-9 and TRBJ1-4, reads DTGVSQNPRHKITKRGQNVTFRCDPISEHNRLYWYRQTLGQGPEFLTYFQNEAQLEKSRLLSDRFSAERPKGSFSTLEIQRTEQGDSAMYLCASSLVVRSEKLFFGSGTQLSVL.

The V gene is TRBV12-3 or TRBV12-4, the J gene TRBJ2-3; D call uncertain. There are 15 residues in the CDR3. Trimming stripped 1 base from V and 1 base from J, with 9 bases between. The CDR3 loop reads CASSLVPIGTDTQYF. For the CDR3, the DNA is TGTGCCAGCAGTTTAGTCCCCATCGGCACAGATACGCAGTATTTT.

The chain recombines TRBV24-1 with TRBJ2-1; 9 bases line up with TRBD2. Trimming removed 6 bases from V and 10 bases from J; junction bases left unmatched: 9. Germline CDR1 and CDR2: KGHDR and SFDVKD. This CDR3 spans 14 amino acids. CDR3: CATSLAGWAEEQFF. The CDR3 DNA reads as TGTGCCACCAGTCTAGCGGGGTGGGCAGAGGAGCAGTTCTTC.

The V call is TRBV15, the J call TRBJ2-7, with D perhaps TRBD1 (5 bases). Germline V gene lookup returns CDR1 LNHNV and CDR2 YYDKDF (reference sequence). Between the trimmed V and J ends, which lost 0 bases and 5 bases, there was a span of 17 bases. This CDR3 has 16 amino acids. CDR3 protein: CATSRDPGIRSDEQYF. The CDR3 nucleotides read TGTGCCACCAGCAGAGATCCAGGGATCCGATCCGACGAGCAGTACTTC.

The CDR3 DNA is TGCAGTGCTAGACCTCCGGGAGCCAAGAACTATGGCTACACCTTC. Protein: CSARPPGAKNYGYTF. The chain is built from TRBV20-1 and TRBJ1-2, with no clear D. V lost 2 bases, J lost 2 bases, and 15 bases lay in between. Germline V gene data show CDR1 as DFQATT and CDR2 as SNEGSKA (reference sequence). This CDR3 region has 15 residues.

This clonotype turned up a few times. In nucleotides, the CDR3 is TGCAGTGCTAGGGGAAATAGCGGGGTAAGCTCCTACGAGCAGTACTTC. It yields the protein CSARGNSGVSSYEQYF. The V call is TRBV20-1, the J call TRBJ2-7, with 8 bases aligning to TRBD2. Germline values: CDR1 DFQATT, CDR2 SNEGSKA (reference sequence). The V gene end was trimmed by 3 bases and the J gene end by 0 bases; junction bases not matched to a gene: 10. The CDR3 contains 16 residues.

This clonotype was observed a handful of times. This chain uses TRBV28 with TRBJ2-5; D is undetermined. The CDR3 length is 14 residues. The V end was cut by 5 bases, the J end by 6 bases, with 16 bases between. Germline-derived CDR1 and CDR2 are MDHEN and SYDVKM. In DNA form, the CDR3 reads TGTGCCAGCAGTGAGGCCCTTATATCAAAGACCCAGTACTTC. It translates to CASSEALISKTQYF.

This chain links TRBV9 with TRBJ2-7; 11 nucleotides match TRBD2. Germline V CDR1 and CDR2: SGDLS, YYNGEE. J was trimmed by 3 bases and V by 4 bases; bases with no gene match: 9. The CDR3 consists of 16 residues. The CDR3 nucleotides are TGTGCCAGCAGCCTCGGGGGGGGACTAGCGGTCTACGAGCAGTACTTC. Translated, it gives CASSLGGGLAVYEQYF.

This clonotype was observed a handful of times. The chain carries TRBV6-1 and TRBJ1-2; tentative D call: TRBD1 (6 bases). Trimming cost V 7 bases and J 4 bases, with 31 bases left between them. Per the germline V gene, CDR1 is MNHNS and CDR2 is SASEGT. The CDR3 runs 19 residues. The CDR3 DNA is TGTGCCAGCACCCTCGGGGGCACGCTCCACCGGGGAGGGGCCTATGGCTACACCTTC. Translating it yields CASTLGGTLHRGGAYGYTF.

The CDR3 DNA sequence: TGTGCCAGCAGTGAATTTCGAGGGGGCGGTTTGGATGGCTACACCTTC. Translating it yields CASSEFRGGGLDGYTF. The chain links TRBV25-1 to TRBJ1-2; 7 nucleotides align to TRBD1. CDR1 MGHDK and CDR2 SYGVNS come from the germline V gene. Trimming took 1 base from V and 6 from J; bases not matched to a gene: 11. The CDR3 is 16 residues long.

This clonotype was detected a few times. The rearrangement uses TRBV18 and TRBJ1-4, with 8 bases fitting TRBD1. CDR1 and CDR2 (germline): KGHSH, LQKENI. CDR3 size: 15 residues. V dropped 5 bases and J dropped 8; count of bases not matched to a gene: 10. The CDR3 nucleotides are TGTGCCAGCTCAGACAGGGGCATCACCGAGGAAAAACTGTTTTTT. It translates to CASSDRGITEEKLFF. Full variable domain (remainder filled in from reference TRBV18 and TRBJ1-4): NAGVMQNPRHLVRRRGQEARLRCSPMKGHSHVYWYRQLPEEGLKFMVYLQKENIIDESGMPKERFSAEFPKEGPSILRIQQVVRGDSAAYFCASSDRGITEEKLFFGSGTQLSVL.

In its sample, this clonotype was seen many times. V is TRBV12-3 or TRBV12-4 and J is TRBJ2-5, with 8 bases that match TRBD2. The length of the CDR3 is 15 residues. The junction had 11 bases not matched to a gene; V was cut back by 5 bases and J by 6 bases. The CDR3 DNA reads TGTGCCAGCAGTCCCGGGCGGGGGGTCGGGAAGACCCAGTACTTC. Residues: CASSPGRGVGKTQYF.

This clonotype showed up just a few times. The genes are TRBV7-9 and TRBJ2-7; no clear D. V was clipped by 0 bases and J by 5 bases, with 11 bases between them. There are 14 residues in the CDR3. Germline V gives CDR1 SEHNR, CDR2 FQNEAQ (reference sequence). CDR3 bases: TGTGCCAGCAGCTTAGCGTCAGGAATCAACGAGCAGTACTTC. Translated: CASSLASGINEQYF.

CDR3 in DNA: TGTGCCAGCAGTGAGTTGCCAGTTGAGGAGCAGTACTTC. This codes for CASSELPVEEQYF. The gene calls are TRBV12-3 or TRBV12-4 and TRBJ2-7; D unclear. V lost 5 bases, J lost 7 bases, and 15 bases lay in between. CDR3 size: 13 residues.

The gene calls are TRBV11-1 and TRBJ2-5; 9 bases align to TRBD2. The CDR3 loop spans 17 amino acids. CDR1 is SGHAT and CDR2 is FQDESV in the germline V gene (reference sequence). The J segment lost 1 base and the V segment lost 0 bases, leaving 6 bases of the junction unmatched. CDR3 nucleotide sequence: TGTGCCAGCAGCTTAGCGGTAGCGGGAGCCCTCCAAGAGACCCAGTACTTC. Encoded protein: CASSLAVAGALQETQYF.

The chain carries TRBV15 and TRBJ2-2, with a tentative D call TRBD1 (6 bases). The V gene's germline CDR1 is LNHNV and CDR2 YYDKDF (reference sequence). This CDR3 is built from 18 residues. With 0 bases removed from V and 0 bases from J, the gap between germline ends came to 14 bases. The CDR3 region is CATSRDNGNRANTGELFF. The DNA of the CDR3 is TGTGCCACCAGCAGAGATAATGGGAACAGGGCGAACACCGGGGAGCTGTTTTTT.

This clonotype was counted a few times. The chain recombines TRBV6-5 with TRBJ2-3; 10 bases match TRBD1. The CDR3 extends over 15 amino acids. Unmatched junction bases numbered 5, after V lost 4 bases and J lost 4 bases. The V gene's germline CDR1 is MNHEY and CDR2 SVGAGI. This chain's CDR3 is CASSFDRGRADTQYF. The CDR3 bases are TGTGCCAGCAGTTTTGACAGGGGGCGCGCAGATACGCAGTATTTT.

The J gene is TRBJ2-2, the V gene TRBV6-5; D unclear. V was cut by 0 bases and J by 0 bases, with 8 bases left in between. The CDR3 spans 16 residues. The germline V gene encodes CDR1 MNHEY and CDR2 SVGAGI. CDR3 coding DNA: TGTGCCAGCAGTTACTCGTCAGTTTCGAACACCGGGGAGCTGTTTTTT. Protein: CASSYSSVSNTGELFF.

This clonotype was detected only a few times. The CDR3, as DNA: TGTGCCAGCAGCACCCGATCGGGACGGTCTAATTCACCCCTCCACTTT. Its protein is CASSTRSGRSNSPLHF. The chain uses TRBV7-9 and TRBJ1-6; D is perhaps TRBD1 (5 bases). Per the germline V gene, CDR1 is SEHNR and CDR2 is FQNEAQ (reference sequence). The V and J ends lost 5 bases and 6 bases respectively, with 17 bases between them. The CDR3 runs to 16 residues.